This T cell receptor beta chain comes out of a study of blood T cell repertoires in COVID-19. The data were produced by immunoSEQ multiplex PCR, yet TCRdb's version contains in-frame clones alone and is incomplete. Altogether about 68,000 clones are present, 65% to 80% being singletons, with the ten largest covering about 25%. The germline V gene has CDR1 MDHEN and CDR2 SYDVKM. V was pared by 6 bases and J by 2 bases, with 8 bases between. This CDR3 is 14 amino acids long. Material for sequencing was peripheral blood. The chain uses TRBV28 and TRBJ1-6; maybe TRBD1 (5 bases). The TCR originated in a human donor in a cohort sampled during active COVID-19. The CDR3 region is CASRGTAYNSPLHF. As DNA, the CDR3 is TGTGCCAGCAGAGGGACTGCCTATAATTCACCCCTCCACTTT.